This T cell receptor (beta chain) was profiled in a study of T-cell memory formation after mild COVID-19. General study points: Clones shrinking from day 15 to 85 showed even CD4/CD8 mixes; later expanders tilted CD4+. Clones from the second wave (peaking day 37) had unconfirmed SARS-CoV-2 specificity.

TCRdb re-called the 5' RACE reads with MiXCR, one entry per CDR3 protein. Here the sample spans 110,000 to 150,000 distinct CDR3 sequences, 11% to 15% being singletons. This clonotype was counted at least ten times. The target antigen is unknown. Sequences were obtained from PBMCs or a T cell subset sorted from them (not recorded which). The origin of this receptor is an adult woman who had mild COVID-19 (a few samples of this study predate the infection). Cell type and time point are not known.

CDR3 DNA: TGCAGTGCTAGAGATGGCAAGGAACATCTTTCCAATGAGCAGTTCTTC. Translating it yields CSARDGKEHLSNEQFF. The gene calls are TRBV20-1 and TRBJ2-1; no reliable D call. The V gene's germline CDR1 is DFQATT and CDR2 SNEGSKA (reference sequence). The CDR3 covers 16 residues. The V and J ends lost 0 bases and 6 bases respectively, with 18 bases between them.